The clone carrying this T cell receptor (beta chain) has a handful of counts. These data come from a study of blood T cell repertoires in COVID-19. Measured with immunoSEQ multiplex PCR; TCRdb has only the in-frame clones, and not every one. The sample includes 330,000 or so clones, approximately 88% of them seen just once. Germline loops: CDR1 SQVTM, CDR2 ANQGSEA. The V and J ends lost 2 bases and 10 bases, in that order; junction bases with no gene match: 4. This CDR3 contains 11 residues. Cohorts were determined from participant-reported clinical history. The chain joins TRBV29-1 to TRBJ2-5, with 7 nucleotides matching TRBD2. Input material: PBMCs or T cells enriched from blood (not recorded which). The source of this sequence is a man aged 30 to 45 who had recovered from COVID-19. CDR3 sequence (DNA): TGCAGCGTTGAATTGTGGGAGGGCCAGTACTTC. It is translated as CSVELWEGQYF.